This T cell receptor (beta chain) was recorded in a study of blood T cell repertoires in COVID-19. Clones were read by immunoSEQ multiplex PCR, and TCRdb kept only the in-frame ones, dropping some. Of roughly 200,000 clones in the sample, around four fifths were seen once. The CDR3 length is 11 residues. Germline V CDR1 and CDR2: MNHEY, SVGAGI. V was shortened by 11 bases and J by 5 bases, with 11 bases between the two germline ends. Sequencing used peripheral blood. The chain links TRBV6-5 to TRBJ2-3, with D possibly matching TRBD2 (5 bases). The TCR comes from a woman aged 80 or over with COVID-19, enrolled during active disease. The CDR3 nucleotides read TGTGCCGCTCGGGGAGTAGATACGCAGTATTTT. It specifies CAARGVDTQYF.